The 5 T cell receptor beta chains below come from one sample, sequenced in a study of spatial heterogeneity in lung cancer. Time point: blood at routine non-recurrence follow-up after resection. MiXCR was run by TCRdb on the 5' RACE reads, yielding one entry per CDR3 protein. This table holds 85,000 to 100,000 distinct CDR3 sequences, 15% to 20% found once. The material sequenced was PBMCs, taken at follow-up. These receptors came from a male donor with early-stage non-small cell lung cancer.

CDR3 DNA: TGCAGTGCTAGGAAGACTAGCGGGGGGGCTGCCACCGGGGAGCTGTTTTTT. Its protein is CSARKTSGGAATGELFF. The J gene is TRBJ2-2, the V gene TRBV20-1, with 14 bases fitting TRBD2. CDR1 is DFQATT and CDR2 is SNEGSKA in the germline V gene (reference sequence). The junction had 7 bases not matched to a gene; V was cut back by 3 bases and J by 4 bases. The CDR3 runs to 17 residues.

This chain links TRBV5-5 with TRBJ1-4, with TRBD1 as a possible D gene (6 bases). The CDR3 loop spans 15 amino acids. Between the trimmed V and J ends, which lost 2 bases and 11 bases, there was a span of 19 bases. The germline CDR1 and CDR2 sequences are SGHKS and YYEKEE (reference sequence). CDR3 protein: CASSFEGFQRGKLFF. The CDR3 region has the DNA TGTGCCAGCAGCTTTGAAGGGTTCCAGAGGGGGAAACTGTTTTTT.

The chain employs TRBV20-1 and TRBJ2-7; 10 bases align to TRBD2. Germline V gene sequence: CDR1 DFQATT, CDR2 SNEGSKA (reference sequence). The CDR3 contains 14 residues. The V segment lost 0 bases and the J segment 6 bases; nucleotides outside the gene matches: 5. The CDR3 reads CSARDQLAGVEQYF. For the CDR3, the DNA is TGCAGTGCTAGAGATCAGCTAGCGGGAGTCGAGCAGTACTTC.

This clonotype has a count of ten or more. The chain combines TRBV10-2 with TRBJ2-2; D is possibly TRBD1 (7 bases). CDR3 length: 13 amino acids. V gave up 10 bases and J gave up 6 bases, with 15 bases separating them. Germline V lookup: CDR1 WSHSY, CDR2 SAAADI. The CDR3 bases are TGCGCCACCGCCGACAGGGAGGCCGGGGAGCTGTTTTTT. Protein sequence: CATADREAGELFF.

This chain links TRBV12-3 or TRBV12-4 with TRBJ2-3, with 11 bases matching TRBD2. The V gene end was trimmed by 6 bases and the J gene end by 2 bases; junction bases not matched to a gene: 7. This CDR3 is built from 16 residues. CDR3 in amino acids: CASRGPSGGPTDTQYF. Written as DNA, the CDR3 is TGTGCCAGCAGGGGTCCTAGCGGGGGGCCCACAGATACGCAGTATTTT.